These T cell receptor beta chains were read from a single sample in a study of blood T cell repertoires in COVID-19. Libraries were prepared by immunoSEQ multiplex PCR; TCRdb keeps only in-frame clonotypes and omits some of them. The sample consists of 300,000 or so clones, 86% of them appearing once. The sequenced material came from PBMCs or T cells enriched from blood (not recorded which). Every receptor here comes from a woman between 35 and 50 years old with acute COVID-19. Each CDR3 is given with its conserved first and last residue. The order of the fields is J gene, clone size, V gene, D gene, CDR3 length, CDR3 protein. A D gene is named only where the DNA matches it firmly. A clone size is listed for some rows: how often the clone was seen (once, few, many), or a class if it is expanded.

j_gene: TRBJ2-5; abundance: .; v_gene: TRBV24-1; d_gene: .; len: 14; CDR3aa: CATSVGPRQETQYF
j_gene: TRBJ1-1; abundance: .; v_gene: TRBV5-6; d_gene: TRBD1; len: 14; CDR3aa: CASSRGTANTEAFF
j_gene: TRBJ1-5; abundance: once; v_gene: TRBV2; d_gene: TRBD1; len: 16; CDR3aa: CASTRTGKNSNQPQHF
j_gene: TRBJ1-2; abundance: .; v_gene: TRBV7-9; d_gene: .; len: 12; CDR3aa: CASTGEGYGYTF
j_gene: TRBJ1-2; abundance: .; v_gene: TRBV6-5; d_gene: .; len: 16; CDR3aa: CASSYVRGGVNYGYTF
j_gene: TRBJ2-6; abundance: .; v_gene: TRBV19; d_gene: TRBD1; len: 18; CDR3aa: CASSITGQVPSGANVLTF
j_gene: TRBJ2-3; abundance: once; v_gene: TRBV7-9; d_gene: TRBD2; len: 15; CDR3aa: CASSLEGTSADTQYF
j_gene: TRBJ1-1; abundance: .; v_gene: TRBV7-9; d_gene: .; len: 15; CDR3aa: CASSTYLGGNTEAFF
j_gene: TRBJ2-3; abundance: .; v_gene: TRBV5-1; d_gene: .; len: 18; CDR3aa: CASSLAGEGGGGTDTQYF
j_gene: TRBJ2-3; abundance: .; v_gene: TRBV5-1; d_gene: .; len: 14; CDR3aa: CASSRGSGADTQYF
j_gene: TRBJ1-2; abundance: .; v_gene: TRBV2; d_gene: .; len: 11; CDR3aa: CASSVIYGYTF
j_gene: TRBJ1-1; abundance: once; v_gene: TRBV6-5; d_gene: TRBD1; len: 13; CDR3aa: CAGKTGGGTEAFF
j_gene: TRBJ1-1; abundance: few; v_gene: TRBV14; d_gene: TRBD1; len: 14; CDR3aa: CASSLTGGVTEAFF
j_gene: TRBJ1-6; abundance: .; v_gene: TRBV6-2/TRBV6-3; d_gene: .; len: 18; CDR3aa: CASSYRGRGPLNNSPLHF
j_gene: TRBJ1-2; abundance: .; v_gene: TRBV19; d_gene: TRBD1; len: 16; CDR3aa: CASSTTPGQGSYGYTF
j_gene: TRBJ2-3; abundance: few; v_gene: TRBV19; d_gene: .; len: 14; CDR3aa: CASTTGFSKDTQYF
j_gene: TRBJ2-2; abundance: once; v_gene: TRBV24-1; d_gene: TRBD1; len: 19; CDR3aa: CATSDPLSGTGTDTGELFF
j_gene: TRBJ2-2; abundance: .; v_gene: TRBV9; d_gene: .; len: 16; CDR3aa: CASSADLAREHGELFF
j_gene: TRBJ1-5; abundance: few; v_gene: TRBV6-5; d_gene: .; len: 14; CDR3aa: CASRPDSSNQPQHF
j_gene: TRBJ2-1; abundance: .; v_gene: TRBV7-2; d_gene: TRBD1; len: 16; CDR3aa: CASSQWDRTPSGEQFF
j_gene: TRBJ1-1; abundance: .; v_gene: TRBV15; d_gene: TRBD1; len: 11; CDR3aa: CATRRDSEAFF
j_gene: TRBJ2-1; abundance: .; v_gene: TRBV7-9; d_gene: .; len: 13; CDR3aa: CASSLDRYNEQFF
j_gene: TRBJ1-5; abundance: .; v_gene: TRBV7-8; d_gene: TRBD1; len: 19; CDR3aa: CASSLSTRQGPHSNQPQHF
j_gene: TRBJ1-2; abundance: .; v_gene: TRBV3-1/TRBV3-2; d_gene: .; len: 18; CDR3aa: CASSQEDAQMGGCYGYTF
j_gene: TRBJ2-5; abundance: .; v_gene: TRBV5-1; d_gene: TRBD1; len: 17; CDR3aa: CASSSLLSGTGIETQYF
j_gene: TRBJ2-7; abundance: .; v_gene: TRBV6-5; d_gene: .; len: 12; CDR3aa: CASAGSLYEQYF
j_gene: TRBJ2-7; abundance: .; v_gene: TRBV6-5; d_gene: .; len: 13; CDR3aa: CASSYRLTGEQYF
j_gene: TRBJ2-3; abundance: .; v_gene: TRBV4-3; d_gene: TRBD2; len: 16; CDR3aa: CASSQRTSGSTDTQYF
j_gene: TRBJ1-1; abundance: .; v_gene: TRBV11-1; d_gene: .; len: 14; CDR3aa: CASSLGAPGTEAFF
j_gene: TRBJ2-7; abundance: .; v_gene: TRBV9; d_gene: TRBD1; len: 15; CDR3aa: CASSVGDRGFNEQYF
j_gene: TRBJ1-1; abundance: .; v_gene: TRBV5-4; d_gene: .; len: 13; CDR3aa: CASSLGRREEAFF
j_gene: TRBJ1-5; abundance: few; v_gene: TRBV15; d_gene: .; len: 15; CDR3aa: CATSREPRSNQPQHF
j_gene: TRBJ2-7; abundance: .; v_gene: TRBV9; d_gene: TRBD1; len: 14; CDR3aa: CASSRGQGPYEQYF
j_gene: TRBJ2-6; abundance: .; v_gene: TRBV11-1; d_gene: .; len: 18; CDR3aa: CASSLAPRGSSGANVLTF
j_gene: TRBJ1-1; abundance: .; v_gene: TRBV2; d_gene: .; len: 14; CDR3aa: CASREGHSNTEAFF
j_gene: TRBJ1-2; abundance: .; v_gene: TRBV5-6; d_gene: .; len: 15; CDR3aa: CASSLGSITNYGYTF
j_gene: TRBJ1-3; abundance: .; v_gene: TRBV5-4; d_gene: .; len: 16; CDR3aa: CASSLDRFSPGNTIYF
j_gene: TRBJ2-7; abundance: once; v_gene: TRBV21-1; d_gene: .; len: 18; CDR3aa: CASSKVSKTSGRTYEQYF
j_gene: TRBJ2-1; abundance: .; v_gene: TRBV10-1; d_gene: TRBD2; len: 16; CDR3aa: CASCFQRGRLYNEQFF
j_gene: TRBJ1-3; abundance: .; v_gene: TRBV27; d_gene: TRBD1; len: 18; CDR3aa: CASSPGRQGFIPGNTIYF
j_gene: TRBJ2-1; abundance: many; v_gene: TRBV7-2; d_gene: TRBD2; len: 15; CDR3aa: CASSPGGGGGYEQFF